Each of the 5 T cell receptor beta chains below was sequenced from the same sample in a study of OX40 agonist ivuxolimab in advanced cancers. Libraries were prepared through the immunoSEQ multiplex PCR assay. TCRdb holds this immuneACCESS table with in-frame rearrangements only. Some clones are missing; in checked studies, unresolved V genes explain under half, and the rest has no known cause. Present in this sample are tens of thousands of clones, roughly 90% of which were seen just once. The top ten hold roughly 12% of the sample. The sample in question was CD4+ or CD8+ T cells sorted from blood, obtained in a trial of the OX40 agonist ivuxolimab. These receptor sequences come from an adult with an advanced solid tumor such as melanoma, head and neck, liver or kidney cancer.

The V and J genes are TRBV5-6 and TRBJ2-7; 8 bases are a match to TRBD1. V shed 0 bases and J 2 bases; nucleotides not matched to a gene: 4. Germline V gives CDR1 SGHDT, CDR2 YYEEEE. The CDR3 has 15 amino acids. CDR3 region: CASSLAGGKPYEQYF. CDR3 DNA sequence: TGTGCCAGCAGCTTGGCAGGGGGCAAGCCCTACGAGCAGTACTTC.

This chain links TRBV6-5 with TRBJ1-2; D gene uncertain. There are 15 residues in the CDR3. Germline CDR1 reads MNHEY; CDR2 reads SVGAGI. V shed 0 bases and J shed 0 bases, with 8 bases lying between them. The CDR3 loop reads CASSYSSSSNYGYTF. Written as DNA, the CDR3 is TGTGCCAGCAGTTACTCGTCCAGCTCTAACTATGGCTACACCTTC.

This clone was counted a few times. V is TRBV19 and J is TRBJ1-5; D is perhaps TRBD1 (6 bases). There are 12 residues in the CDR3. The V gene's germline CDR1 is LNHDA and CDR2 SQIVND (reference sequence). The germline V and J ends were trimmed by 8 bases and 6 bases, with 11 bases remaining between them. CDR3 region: CASQGQAQPQHF. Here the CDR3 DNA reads TGTGCCAGTCAGGGGCAGGCTCAGCCCCAGCATTTT. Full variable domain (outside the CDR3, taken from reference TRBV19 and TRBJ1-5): DGGITQSPKYLFRKEGQNVTLSCEQNLNHDAMYWYRQDPGQGLRLIYYSQIVNDFQKGDIAEGYSVSREKKESFPLTVTSAQKNPTAFYLCASQGQAQPQHFGDGTRLSIL.

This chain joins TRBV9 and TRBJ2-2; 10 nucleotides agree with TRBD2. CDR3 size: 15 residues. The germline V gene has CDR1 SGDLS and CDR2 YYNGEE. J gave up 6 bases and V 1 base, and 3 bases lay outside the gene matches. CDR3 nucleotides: TGTGCCAGCAGCGTACTAGCGGGAGTCCCCGGGGAGCTGTTTTTT. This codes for CASSVLAGVPGELFF.

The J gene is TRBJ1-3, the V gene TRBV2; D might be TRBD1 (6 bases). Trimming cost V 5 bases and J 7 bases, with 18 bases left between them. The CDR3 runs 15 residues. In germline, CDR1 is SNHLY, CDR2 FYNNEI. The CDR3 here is CASSPNLDSWNTIYF. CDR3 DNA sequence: TGTGCCAGCAGTCCCAACTTGGACAGCTGGAACACCATATATTTT.